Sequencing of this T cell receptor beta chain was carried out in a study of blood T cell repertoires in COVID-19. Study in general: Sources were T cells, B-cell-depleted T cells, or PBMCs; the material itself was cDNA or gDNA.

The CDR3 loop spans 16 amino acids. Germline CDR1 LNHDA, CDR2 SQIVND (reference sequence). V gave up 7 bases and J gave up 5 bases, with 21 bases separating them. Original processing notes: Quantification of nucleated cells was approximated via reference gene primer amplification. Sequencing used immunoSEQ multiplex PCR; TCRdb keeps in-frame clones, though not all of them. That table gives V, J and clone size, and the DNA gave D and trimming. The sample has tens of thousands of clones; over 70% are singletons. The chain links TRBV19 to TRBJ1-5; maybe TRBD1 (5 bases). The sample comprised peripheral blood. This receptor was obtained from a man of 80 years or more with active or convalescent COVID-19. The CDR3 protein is CASTLGEGLSDQPQHF. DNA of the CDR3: TGTGCCAGTACCCTCGGGGAGGGGCTGTCGGATCAGCCCCAGCATTTT.